The clone carrying this T cell receptor beta chain was seen repeatedly, ten times or more. Its antigen remains unidentified. The V end was cut by 6 bases, the J end by 5 bases, with 11 bases between. This CDR3 contains 12 residues. The germline V gene encodes CDR1 SGHTA and CDR2 FQGNSA. The sample is drawn from a study of T cells in Graves' hyperthyroidism and ophthalmopathy. Patients were excluded for uncontrolled infection, other autoimmune disease, pregnancy or lactation. Study-wide results and limits: Separation of ophthalmopathy from stable hyperthyroidism was achieved by a 13 V-J model. Onset of ophthalmopathy came a median roughly 6.5 months after the model predicted it. Most clonotypes that expanded in the thyroid above 0.001 also showed up in blood.

Amplification of TCR beta CDR3 regions was performed using RNA transcripts as template. HTBI primers were the set used in a first-round RT-PCR of the TCR CDR3. TCRdb called the multiplex PCR reads again in MiXCR, with one record for every CDR3 protein. Here the sample spans approximately 610,000 distinct CDR3 sequences, approximately 15% being singletons. The TCR comes from a woman aged 40-49 years with Graves' ophthalmopathy. The sample consisted of blood. The chain is built from TRBV7-2 and TRBJ2-7; unclear D gene. The CDR3 DNA is TGTGCCAGCAGGCTCGAGGCCAACGAGCAGTACTTC. Translating it yields CASRLEANEQYF.